The 4 T cell receptor beta chains below were found in one sample sequenced in a study of OX40 agonist ivuxolimab in advanced cancers. The library relied on the immunoSEQ multiplex PCR assay. In its TCRdb copy, this immuneACCESS table keeps in-frame sequences only and misses some clones. Where compared with another copy, unresolved V genes explain less than half of these, and the others have no known cause. The sample records 65,000 to 75,000 clones, roughly 88% of which are singletons. Together, the top ten hold approximately 0.5% of the sample. The sequencing here drew on CD4+ or CD8+ T cells sorted from blood, taken in a trial of the OX40 agonist ivuxolimab. The receptors originated from an adult with an advanced solid tumor such as melanoma, head and neck, liver or kidney cancer.

The chain links TRBV7-2 to TRBJ2-5, with D possibly being TRBD1 or TRBD2 (5 bases each). V was pared by 0 bases and J by 2 bases, with 10 bases between. This CDR3 contains 15 residues. Germline CDR1 reads SGHTA; CDR2 reads FQGNSA. The CDR3 region is CASSLAQGVQETQYF. The CDR3 nucleotides are TGTGCCAGCAGCTTAGCGCAGGGAGTACAAGAGACCCAGTACTTC.

The chain recombines TRBV28 with TRBJ1-2, with D hard to call. The length of the CDR3 is 15 residues. The V gene lost 3 bases and the J gene lost 8 bases, with 19 bases spanning the gap. Per germline, CDR1 MDHEN and CDR2 SYDVKM. The CDR3 nucleotides read TGTGCCAGCAGTTTGTTTACAGTCAGTGCCGTCGGCTACACCTTC. Translation gives CASSLFTVSAVGYTF.

This clone was recorded once. The chain joins TRBV4-1 to TRBJ1-4, with D unclear. V lost 0 bases and J 10 bases, leaving 3 bases between the germline ends. Per germline, CDR1 MGHRA and CDR2 YSYEKL. The CDR3 sequence is 11 residues long. The CDR3 nucleotides are TGCGCCAGCAGCCAAGATGGAAAACTGTTTTTT. Amino acids: CASSQDGKLFF.

This clone has more than one count but fewer than ten. The chain has TRBV28 and TRBJ1-2, with unresolved D. The CDR3 has 14 amino acids. Germline CDR1 MDHEN, CDR2 SYDVKM. V was trimmed by 8 bases and J by 4 bases, leaving 17 bases between them. CDR3 sequence reads: CASQRSGFFYGYTF. The CDR3 nucleotides are TGTGCCAGCCAAAGGTCAGGCTTTTTCTATGGCTACACCTTC.